These T cell receptor beta chains were read from a single sample in a study of radiotherapy plus CTLA-4 blockade in lung cancer. Libraries were prepared by immunoSEQ multiplex PCR; TCRdb keeps only in-frame clonotypes and omits some of them. The data hold around 65,000 clones, with roughly 80% observed a single time. The sample in question was peripheral blood, obtained from a patient treated with radiotherapy plus ipilimumab. These receptors all stem from a human donor with non-small cell lung cancer who had a complete response to radiotherapy plus ipilimumab. Both conserved end residues are part of each CDR3. A D gene is named only where the DNA matches it firmly. Size is stated for part of the rows, as once, few or many counts, or as a class when the clone is expanded.

TRBJ2-5	NA	TRBV4-3	NA	CASSQGPFGETQYF	TGCGCCAGCAGCCAAGGACCTTTCGGAGAGACCCAGTACTTC
TRBJ2-1	NA	TRBV6-1	once	CASSEVPGSSYNEQFF	TGTGCCAGCAGTGAAGTGCCTGGGAGCTCCTACAATGAGCAGTTCTTC
TRBJ1-5	NA	TRBV30	NA	CAWSVRGRGLYSNQPQHF	TGTGCCTGGAGTGTACGCGGGAGGGGATTATATAGCAATCAGCCCCAGCATTTT
TRBJ2-5	TRBD1	TRBV18	NA	CASSQFGTGGRETQYF	TGTGCCAGCTCACAATTTGGGACAGGGGGCCGGGAGACCCAGTACTTC
TRBJ2-2	NA	TRBV10-1	NA	CASRAGVSAGELFF	TGCGCCAGCCGAGCAGGGGTATCAGCCGGGGAGCTGTTTTTT
TRBJ2-1	TRBD2	TRBV7-2	NA	CASSLLLAVLYNEQFF	TGTGCCAGCAGCCTCCTACTAGCGGTGTTATACAATGAGCAGTTCTTC
TRBJ1-2	NA	TRBV18	once	CASSEFAASTYYGYTF	TGTGCCAGCTCAGAGTTTGCAGCCTCCACCTACTATGGCTACACCTTC
TRBJ2-5	NA	TRBV30	NA	CAWGIASRTAPQYF	TGTGCCTGGGGGATAGCCTCCCGCACAGCACCCCAGTACTTC
TRBJ1-1	NA	TRBV6-5	NA	CASRALTVANTEAFF	TGTGCCAGCAGAGCCCTGACCGTTGCGAACACTGAAGCTTTCTTT
TRBJ2-2	NA	TRBV4-1	NA	CASSPPSRGTGELFF	TGCGCCAGCAGCCCCCCGTCTAGGGGGACCGGGGAGCTGTTTTTT
TRBJ2-3	TRBD1	TRBV4-1	NA	CASSHMGQSSTDTQYF	TGCGCCAGCAGCCACATGGGACAGTCTAGCACAGATACGCAGTATTTT
TRBJ1-5	NA	TRBV7-2	NA	CASSLPNQPQHF	TGTGCCAGCAGCTTACCGAATCAGCCCCAGCATTTT
TRBJ1-4	NA	TRBV5-1	NA	CASSLGGAKGEKLFF	TGCGCCAGCAGCTTGGGAGGGGCCAAGGGTGAAAAACTGTTTTTT
TRBJ1-2	NA	TRBV28	NA	CASSLSGVELGGYTF	TGTGCCAGCAGTTTATCCGGGGTGGAATTGGGAGGCTACACCTTC
TRBJ1-1	NA	TRBV18	NA	CASSQSDISGEAFF	TGTGCCAGCTCTCAATCGGACATTTCCGGTGAAGCTTTCTTT
TRBJ1-1	NA	TRBV7-9	few	CASSSFQGGTTEAFF	TGTGCCAGCAGCAGTTTCCAGGGAGGCACCACTGAAGCTTTCTTT
TRBJ1-2	TRBD1	TRBV19	few	CASSNPAGGFSYGYTF	TGTGCCAGTAGTAATCCGGCAGGGGGGTTTAGTTATGGCTACACCTTC
TRBJ1-4	NA	TRBV5-1	NA	CASSQGGTGATNEKLFF	TGCGCCAGCAGCCAAGGCGGGACTGGAGCAACTAATGAAAAACTGTTTTTT
TRBJ1-1	NA	TRBV16	NA	CASSQFMYPRDGDEAFF	TGTGCCAGCAGCCAATTCATGTACCCCCGGGACGGAGATGAAGCTTTCTTT
TRBJ2-5	NA	TRBV21-1	few	CASSPGEETQYF	TGTGCCAGCAGCCCGGGGGAAGAGACCCAGTACTTC
TRBJ2-5	TRBD2	TRBV7-2	few	CASSLVGTSGGETQYF	TGTGCCAGCAGCTTAGTAGGGACTAGCGGGGGAGAGACCCAGTACTTC
TRBJ2-1	NA	TRBV4-1	NA	CASSQGGDISEQFF	TGCGCCAGCAGCCAAGGAGGTGATATCAGTGAGCAGTTCTTC
TRBJ1-2	NA	TRBV7-2	NA	CASSLGAQSGYTF	TGTGCCAGCAGCTTAGGGGCGCAGTCTGGCTACACCTTC
TRBJ2-5	TRBD2	TRBV5-4	NA	CASSPRTSGVQETQYF	TGTGCCAGCAGCCCACGGACTAGCGGGGTCCAAGAGACCCAGTACTTC
TRBJ2-1	NA	TRBV27	NA	CASSLEGGSYNEQFF	TGTGCCAGCAGTTTAGAAGGGGGGTCCTACAATGAGCAGTTCTTC
TRBJ2-3	NA	TRBV7-9	NA	CASIPSGSSTDTQYF	TGTGCCAGCATCCCAAGCGGATCTAGCACAGATACGCAGTATTTT
TRBJ2-7	NA	TRBV5-5	NA	CASSALVIHEQYF	TGTGCCAGCAGCGCTTTAGTAATCCACGAGCAGTACTTC
TRBJ1-2	NA	TRBV7-2	NA	CASSLAQGGGYTF	TGTGCCAGCAGCTTAGCCCAGGGCGGTGGCTACACCTTC
TRBJ2-3	TRBD1	TRBV10-2	few	CASSEWGQVGDTQYF	TGCGCCAGCAGTGAGTGGGGACAGGTAGGAGATACGCAGTATTTT
TRBJ1-4	NA	TRBV5-6	NA	CASSQDGGGLGEKLFF	TGTGCCAGCAGCCAGGATGGAGGAGGTTTGGGGGAAAAACTGTTTTTT
TRBJ1-4	NA	TRBV19	few	CASSPYTATNEKLFF	TGTGCCAGTAGTCCCTACACTGCAACTAATGAAAAACTGTTTTTT
TRBJ2-3	NA	TRBV11-3	few	CASSWSGSRADTQYF	TGTGCCAGCAGCTGGTCCGGGAGCAGAGCAGATACGCAGTATTTT
TRBJ2-6	TRBD1	TRBV19	NA	CASSNRDRLSGANVLTF	TGTGCCAGTAGTAACCGGGACAGGTTATCTGGGGCCAACGTCCTGACTTTC
TRBJ1-2	NA	TRBV4-1	NA	CASSQIPQTDSYTF	TGCGCCAGCAGCCAAATCCCCCAGACAGACAGCTACACCTTC
TRBJ1-1	TRBD1	TRBV5-1	few	CASSSGTGGTEAFF	TGCGCCAGCAGCTCCGGGACAGGGGGCACTGAAGCTTTCTTT
TRBJ1-1	NA	TRBV30	NA	CAWSRQANEAFF	TGTGCCTGGAGTCGGCAGGCCAATGAAGCTTTCTTT
TRBJ2-2	NA	TRBV18	NA	CASSQLAGELFF	TGTGCCAGCTCACAACTAGCCGGGGAGCTGTTTTTT
TRBJ1-5	NA	TRBV7-2	once	CASSSYNQPQHF	TGTGCCAGCAGTTCCTACAATCAGCCCCAGCATTTT
TRBJ1-2	NA	TRBV28	NA	CASSLAQPYYGYTF	TGTGCCAGCAGTTTGGCCCAACCTTACTATGGCTACACCTTC
TRBJ1-1	NA	TRBV7-2	NA	CASSLSGERAEAFF	TGTGCCAGCAGCTTATCAGGGGAGAGGGCTGAAGCTTTCTTT
TRBJ1-6	NA	TRBV9	NA	CASSVAVGGSPLHF	TGTGCCAGCAGCGTAGCGGTAGGGGGTTCACCCCTCCACTTT
TRBJ2-7	NA	TRBV5-6	NA	CASSLGDSTYEQYF	TGTGCCAGCAGCCTGGGCGACAGTACCTACGAGCAGTACTTC
TRBJ2-7	NA	TRBV5-1	once	CASSLEGGYEQYF	TGCGCCAGCAGCTTGGAAGGGGGCTACGAGCAGTACTTC